This record concerns one TCR beta chain sequence. What it binds is not known. RNA was extracted from bulk tissue without any cell sorting. The entry originates in a study of tumor and adjacent non-tumor tissue in lung cancer. Overall study: On average, productive TCRbeta reads reached roughly 4.2 million per sample.

Three rounds of nested PCR, following a modified ARM-PCR protocol, produced the TCRbeta library. TCRdb used MiXCR to reprocess the multiplex PCR reads, holding one entry per CDR3 protein. The sample carries fewer than 100,000 distinct CDR3 sequences, just under 75% recorded once. Per germline, CDR1 SGHNT and CDR2 YENEEA. V was pared by 5 bases and J by 5 bases, with 9 bases of the junction left unmatched. The CDR3 has 15 amino acids. Study-wide findings and caveats: In normal lung, the top 100 clones were significantly more dominant than in tumor.

The sequence was obtained from a woman between 35 and 50 years old with non-small cell lung cancer. The chain employs TRBV11-3 and TRBJ2-7; TRBD2 agrees at 10 bases. Sequenced sample: lung tumor tissue. The CDR3 region has the DNA TGTGCCAGCAGCCAGGGGCTAGCGGGGGACCACGAGCAGTACTTC. Translated: CASSQGLAGDHEQYF.